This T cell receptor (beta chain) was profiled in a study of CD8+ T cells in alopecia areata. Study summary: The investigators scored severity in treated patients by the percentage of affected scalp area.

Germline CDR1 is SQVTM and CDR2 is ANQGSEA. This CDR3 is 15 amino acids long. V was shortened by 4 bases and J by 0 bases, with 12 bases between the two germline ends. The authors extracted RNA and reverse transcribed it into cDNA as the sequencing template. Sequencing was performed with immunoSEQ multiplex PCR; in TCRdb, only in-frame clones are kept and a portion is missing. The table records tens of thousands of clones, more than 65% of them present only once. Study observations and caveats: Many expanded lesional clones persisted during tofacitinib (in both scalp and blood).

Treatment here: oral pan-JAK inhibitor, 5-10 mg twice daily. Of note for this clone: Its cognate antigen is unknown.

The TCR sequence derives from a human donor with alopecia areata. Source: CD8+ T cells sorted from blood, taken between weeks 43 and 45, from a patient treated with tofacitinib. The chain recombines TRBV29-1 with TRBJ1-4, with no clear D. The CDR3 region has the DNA TGCAGCGTTGCCCCGCGCAGCTCAACTAATGAAAAACTGTTTTTT. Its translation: CSVAPRSSTNEKLFF.